This T cell receptor (beta chain) was retrieved from a study of beta chain features in type 1 diabetes. The study, taken as a whole, reports: Patients with Type 1 diabetes showed moderately but significantly shorter TCRB CDR3s in all four CD4+ subsets. When VDJ junctions were examined, type 1 diabetes patients showed fewer insertions and more deletions.

With respect to this clone: Its antigen is unidentified.

Sequencing targeted expressed TCRB transcripts, as all isolated RNA had been reverse transcribed. Measured with immunoSEQ multiplex PCR; TCRdb has only the in-frame clones, and not every one. The sample lists about 660,000 clones, over 13% occurring once. The CDR3 is 15 residues long. Trimming took 6 bases from V and 4 from J; bases not matched to a gene: 7. The germline V gene encodes CDR1 SGHRS and CDR2 YFSETQ. The V and J genes are TRBV5-1 and TRBJ2-3; 11 bases are a match to TRBD2. The receptor was isolated from a man aged 18 to 35 with type 1 diabetes. What was sequenced was naive CD4+ T cells from blood. The CDR3 coding sequence is TGCGCCAGCAATCAACTAGCGGGAGAGGCAGATACGCAGTATTTT. It codes for CASNQLAGEADTQYF.